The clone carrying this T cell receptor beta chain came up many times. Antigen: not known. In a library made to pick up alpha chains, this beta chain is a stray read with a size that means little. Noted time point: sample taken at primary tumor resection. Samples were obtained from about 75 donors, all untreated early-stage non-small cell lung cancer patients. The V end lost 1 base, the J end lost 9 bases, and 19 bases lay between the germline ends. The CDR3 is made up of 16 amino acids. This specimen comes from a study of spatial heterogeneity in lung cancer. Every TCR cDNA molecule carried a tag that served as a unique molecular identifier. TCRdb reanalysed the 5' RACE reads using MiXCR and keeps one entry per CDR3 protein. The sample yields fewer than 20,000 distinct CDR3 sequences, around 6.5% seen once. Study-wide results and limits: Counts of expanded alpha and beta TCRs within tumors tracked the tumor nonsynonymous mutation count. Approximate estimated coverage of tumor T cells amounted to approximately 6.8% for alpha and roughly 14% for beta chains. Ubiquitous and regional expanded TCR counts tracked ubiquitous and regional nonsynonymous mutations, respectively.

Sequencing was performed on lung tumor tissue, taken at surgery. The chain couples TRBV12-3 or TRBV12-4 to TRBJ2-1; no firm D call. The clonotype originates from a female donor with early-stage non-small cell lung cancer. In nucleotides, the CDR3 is TGTGCCAGCAGTTTAGAGGGATTTAGCCGTTCGGCTGAGCAGTTCTTC. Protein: CASSLEGFSRSAEQFF.